The clone carrying this T cell receptor (beta chain) was seen only a few times. Antigen: not known. This record comes from a study of vaccination effects on CD4 cells after COVID-19. Assay used: immunoSEQ multiplex PCR; TCRdb lists only in-frame clones, some missing. The data hold fewer than 75,000 clones, with roughly 80% observed a single time. Broader study findings: Clones arising from infection and from vaccination showed marked clonal contraction late after vaccination.

Having been cultured for around nine days, the cells underwent CD4+ T cell isolation. The vaccine given was either BNT162b2 or mRNA-1273, in two doses. Days 3 and 7 were when half the medium was replaced with IL-2 medium. Germline V gives CDR1 SGHRS, CDR2 YFSETQ. V gave up 5 bases and J gave up 4 bases, with 9 bases separating them. The CDR3 consists of 13 residues. Material: CD4+ T cells from PBMCs cultured without peptide, obtained after COVID-19 vaccination. This clonotype was sampled from a human donor who received a COVID-19 vaccine. J is TRBJ2-2 and V is TRBV5-1, with D uncertain. The CDR3 nucleotides are TGCGCCAGCAGGACGGACGGCACCGGGGAGCTGTTTTTT. Translating gives CASRTDGTGELFF.